Below, 14 T cell receptor beta chains from the same sample are listed, as sequenced in a study of T cells after somatic rescue of genetic block. Method: immunoSEQ multiplex PCR; TCRdb's copy keeps in-frame clones and lacks some. The table has 68,000 or so clones, 92% seen once; the top ten hold about 2.7%. Sequencing was carried out using peripheral blood mononuclear cells (PBMCs). These receptors originate from a man aged 40-50 years.

V gene TRBV5-6 combines with J gene TRBJ1-2, with TRBD1 matching over 7 bases. The V and J ends lost 7 bases and 1 base, in that order; junction bases with no gene match: 10. Germline V gene sequence: CDR1 SGHDT, CDR2 YYEEEE. The CDR3 has 15 residues. The CDR3 bases are TGTGCCAGCGCGAACTGGGGACAGAGTAACTATGGCTACACCTTC. Translated: CASANWGQSNYGYTF.

The chain recombines TRBV11-2 with TRBJ2-7; D is unclear. CDR1 is SGHAT and CDR2 is FQNNGV in the germline V gene. The ends were cut back, 5 bases at V and 2 bases at J, with 7 bases in the middle. There are 12 residues in the CDR3. DNA of the CDR3: TGTGCCAGCAGCCAGAGAGCCTACGAGCAGTACTTC. Residues: CASSQRAYEQYF.

The chain recombines TRBV19 with TRBJ2-1, with D unclear. The V and J ends lost 1 base and 0 bases respectively, with 7 bases between them. The germline gives CDR1 LNHDA, CDR2 SQIVND (reference sequence). The CDR3 contains 15 residues. CDR3 sequence: CASSIGSRSYNEQFF. Written as DNA, the CDR3 is TGTGCCAGTAGTATAGGGTCCCGCTCCTACAATGAGCAGTTCTTC.

The J gene is TRBJ2-3, the V gene TRBV9; possibly TRBD1 or TRBD2 for D (5 bases each). This CDR3 region has 15 residues. The V gene's germline CDR1 is SGDLS and CDR2 YYNGEE. V lost 5 bases to trimming and J lost 2 bases, with 15 bases between them. CDR3 bases: TGTGCCAGCAGTTATTACGGGACCGACACAGATACGCAGTATTTT. Translating gives CASSYYGTDTDTQYF.

The J gene is TRBJ2-7, the V gene TRBV5-1, with D uncertain. Trimming left V 0 bases short and J 3 bases short, with 7 bases between. The CDR3 runs to 13 residues. Germline V gene data show CDR1 as SGHRS and CDR2 as YFSETQ. CDR3 DNA sequence: TGCGCCAGCAGCTTGGCTCAGAACTACGAGCAGTACTTC. Translated: CASSLAQNYEQYF.

CDR3 coding DNA: TGTGCCAGCAGCTCTGGCGGGAGGGGCACAGATACGCAGTATTTT. Its protein product is CASSSGGRGTDTQYF. The chain recombines TRBV5-4 with TRBJ2-3, with 9 positions matching TRBD2. Germline CDR1 SGHNT, CDR2 YYREEE (reference sequence). The CDR3 runs 15 residues. After removal of 3 bases from V and 1 base from J, the junction contained 3 bases not matched to a gene.

This chain links TRBV11-2 with TRBJ2-7; tentatively, D is TRBD2 (5 bases). CDR1 is SGHAT, CDR2 FQNNGV, per germline. The CDR3 spans 15 residues. Trimming pared 5 bases from V and 0 bases from J, leaving 14 bases between. The chain's CDR3 is CASSAAPGYSYEQYF. The CDR3 DNA reads TGTGCCAGCAGCGCGGCGCCGGGATACTCCTACGAGCAGTACTTC.

The J gene is TRBJ1-3, the V gene TRBV18; D ambiguous. Germline values: CDR1 KGHSH, CDR2 LQKENI. The CDR3 is made up of 15 amino acids. Trimming took off 2 bases at V and 0 bases at J, with 8 bases between the two ends. In DNA form, the CDR3 reads TGTGCCAGCTCACCAGCCACTCACTCTGGAAACACCATATATTTT. This gives the protein CASSPATHSGNTIYF. The full variable domain, with the rest looked up from reference TRBV18 and TRBJ1-3, is NAGVMQNPRHLVRRRGQEARLRCSPMKGHSHVYWYRQLPEEGLKFMVYLQKENIIDESGMPKERFSAEFPKEGPSILRIQQVVRGDSAAYFCASSPATHSGNTIYFGEGSWLTVV.

In its sample, this clone was seen once. The chain recombines TRBV18 with TRBJ1-2; D ambiguous. With 2 bases removed from V and 6 bases from J, the gap between germline ends came to 7 bases. Germline V lookup: CDR1 KGHSH, CDR2 LQKENI. The length of the CDR3 is 12 residues. CDR3 coding DNA: TGTGCCAGCTCACCAGGAGGTGATGGCTACACCTTC. Its translation: CASSPGGDGYTF.

The chain couples TRBV5-1 to TRBJ2-2; TRBD1 aligns across 8 bases. The CDR3 is 17 residues long. Germline V CDR1 and CDR2: SGHRS, YFSETQ. J was trimmed by 0 bases and V by 2 bases; bases with no gene match: 6. This CDR3 is CASSFKTGEPNTGELFF. Written as DNA, the CDR3 is TGCGCCAGCAGCTTTAAGACAGGGGAACCGAACACCGGGGAGCTGTTTTTT.

The rearrangement links TRBV19 to TRBJ2-7; D not resolved. The germline V gene has CDR1 LNHDA and CDR2 SQIVND (reference sequence). The length of the CDR3 is 14 residues. Trimming pared 7 bases from V and 0 bases from J, leaving 13 bases between. The CDR3 DNA follows: TGTGCCAGTACCCCCCGCCGAGACTCCTACGAGCAGTACTTC. It encodes CASTPRRDSYEQYF.

This chain uses TRBV28 with TRBJ1-5, with D maybe TRBD1 (6 bases). V lost 2 bases to trimming and J lost 6 bases, with 8 bases between them. The CDR3 has 13 residues. Germline V gene lookup returns CDR1 MDHEN and CDR2 SYDVKM. CDR3 DNA sequence: TGTGCCAGCAGTTTACGAGGGGGTCAGCCCCAGCATTTT. The encoded protein is CASSLRGGQPQHF.

The chain recombines TRBV4-1 with TRBJ1-2; maybe TRBD1 (6 bases). CDR1 and CDR2 (germline): MGHRA, YSYEKL. CDR3 length: 13 amino acids. V lost 3 bases, J lost 8 bases, and 13 bases lay in between. CDR3 sequence reads: CASSQTGVWGYTF. CDR3 nucleotide sequence: TGCGCCAGCAGCCAGACAGGAGTTTGGGGCTACACCTTC.

V gene TRBV27 combines with J gene TRBJ2-5; D gene uncertain. Germline CDR1 MNHEY, CDR2 SMNVEV (reference sequence). Trimming removed 3 bases at V and 5 bases at J, with 10 bases between. The CDR3 runs to 13 residues. In nucleotides, the CDR3 is TGTGCCAGCAGTTTGTGGTTATCGGAGACCCAGTACTTC. Translated: CASSLWLSETQYF.